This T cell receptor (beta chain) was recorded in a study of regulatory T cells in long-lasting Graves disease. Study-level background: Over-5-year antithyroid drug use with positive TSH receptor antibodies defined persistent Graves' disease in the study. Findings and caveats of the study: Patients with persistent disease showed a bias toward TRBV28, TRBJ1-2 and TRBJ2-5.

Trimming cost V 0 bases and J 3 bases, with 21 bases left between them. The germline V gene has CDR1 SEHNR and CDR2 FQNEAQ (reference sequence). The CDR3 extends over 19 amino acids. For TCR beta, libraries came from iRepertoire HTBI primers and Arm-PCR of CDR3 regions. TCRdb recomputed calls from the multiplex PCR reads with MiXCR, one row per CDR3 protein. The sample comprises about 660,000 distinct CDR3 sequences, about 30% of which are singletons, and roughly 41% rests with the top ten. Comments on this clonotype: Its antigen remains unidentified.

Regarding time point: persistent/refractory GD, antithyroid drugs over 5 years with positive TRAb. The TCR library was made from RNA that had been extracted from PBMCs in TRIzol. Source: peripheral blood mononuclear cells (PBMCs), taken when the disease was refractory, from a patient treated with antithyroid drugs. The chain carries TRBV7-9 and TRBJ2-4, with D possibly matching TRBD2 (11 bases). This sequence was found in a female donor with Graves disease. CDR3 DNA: TGTGCCAGCAGCTTAGCGCTAGCGGGAGGACAGGGGGGCAAAAACATTCAGTACTTC. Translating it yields CASSLALAGGQGGKNIQYF. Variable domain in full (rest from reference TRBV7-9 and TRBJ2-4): DTGVSQNPRHKITKRGQNVTFRCDPISEHNRLYWYRQTLGQGPEFLTYFQNEAQLEKSRLLSDRFSAERPKGSFSTLEIQRTEQGDSAMYLCASSLALAGGQGGKNIQYFGAGTRLSVL.